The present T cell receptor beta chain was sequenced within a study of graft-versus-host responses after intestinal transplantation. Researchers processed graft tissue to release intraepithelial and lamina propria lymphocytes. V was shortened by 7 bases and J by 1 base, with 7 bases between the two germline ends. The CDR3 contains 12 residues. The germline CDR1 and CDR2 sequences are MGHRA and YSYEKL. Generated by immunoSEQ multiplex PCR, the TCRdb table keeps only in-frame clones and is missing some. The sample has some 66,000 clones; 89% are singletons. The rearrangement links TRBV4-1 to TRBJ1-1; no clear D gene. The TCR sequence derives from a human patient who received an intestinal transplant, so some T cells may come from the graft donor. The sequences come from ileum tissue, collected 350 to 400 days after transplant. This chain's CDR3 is CASNSENTEAFF. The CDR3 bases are TGCGCCAGCAACAGCGAGAACACTGAAGCTTTCTTT.